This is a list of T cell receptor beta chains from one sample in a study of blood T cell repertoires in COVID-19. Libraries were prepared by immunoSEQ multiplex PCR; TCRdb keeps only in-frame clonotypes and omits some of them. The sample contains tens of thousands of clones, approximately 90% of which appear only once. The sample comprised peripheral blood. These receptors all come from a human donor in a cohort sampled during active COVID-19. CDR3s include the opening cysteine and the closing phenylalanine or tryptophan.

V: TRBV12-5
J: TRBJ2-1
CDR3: CASGPDSNEQFF

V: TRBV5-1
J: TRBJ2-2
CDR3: CASSLGLAGAGELFF

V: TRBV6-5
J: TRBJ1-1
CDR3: CASSSEQGEATEAFF

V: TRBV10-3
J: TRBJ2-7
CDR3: CAINSDIATYEQYF

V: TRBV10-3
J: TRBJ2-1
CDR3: CAISESTSSYNEQFF

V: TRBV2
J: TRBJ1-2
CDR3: CASRLAPACTF

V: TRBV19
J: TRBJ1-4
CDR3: CASSAGGRSNEKLFF

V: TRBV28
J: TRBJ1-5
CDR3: CASSLDRQGNQPQHF

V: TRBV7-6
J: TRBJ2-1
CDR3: CASSLQAGVRNEQFF

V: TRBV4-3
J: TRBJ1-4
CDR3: CASSQDGPGQGSKLFF

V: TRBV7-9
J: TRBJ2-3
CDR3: CASSLAGGVYTDTQYF

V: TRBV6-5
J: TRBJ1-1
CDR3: CASTVYRNTEAFF

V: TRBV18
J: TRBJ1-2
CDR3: CASSPMTLEGYTF

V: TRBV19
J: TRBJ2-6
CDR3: CASSPGQASGANVLTF

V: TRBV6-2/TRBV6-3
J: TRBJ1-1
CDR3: CASSYSTGAGTEAFF